Listed below are T cell receptor beta chains from one sample, sequenced in a study of naive CD8 T cells in extremely preterm neonates. This table comes from immunoSEQ multiplex PCR, and its TCRdb copy is limited to in-frame clones, with some not included. The repertoire holds roughly 7,900 clones, with approximately 98% as singletons. The sequenced sample consisted of naive CD8+ T cells from blood. The receptors come from a human donor in good health. Both conserved end residues are trimmed from each CDR3. A D gene is named only where the DNA matches it firmly. Clone size is stated in some rows and not others, as once, few, many or a class when expanded.

TRBV27,-,-,ASSLSRGAEQY
TRBV2,-,-,ASSDGARQAQISYEQY
TRBV7-6,TRBD1,-,ASSLGTGGREQF
TRBV7-9,-,-,ASSLVSGVRTGELF
TRBV5-6,TRBD2,-,ASSPGTTYEQY
TRBV13,TRBD1,-,ASSPGQGAHTQY
TRBV27,TRBD2,-,ASRSGTTSSYNEQF
TRBV25-1,TRBD2,-,ASSEYTSGSTDTQY
TRBV7-7,TRBD1,-,ASSLGQGDSYNEQF
TRBV4-3,-,-,ASSQVLQAISYGYT
TRBV5-4,TRBD1,-,ASRRRDSDSYEQY
TRBV6-1,-,-,ASSVDGGNYGYT
TRBV28,-,-,ASSLLETVYNSPLH
TRBV5-5,TRBD1,-,ASSQGGGTEAF
TRBV18,TRBD1,-,ASSPSSTGGLMNTEAF
TRBV7-2,-,-,ASSLEVSSVSGANVLT
TRBV7-9,TRBD2,-,ASSLVLAGGGETQY
TRBV2,-,-,ASSEVGDTGELF
TRBV7-9,-,-,ASSPTGSTEAF
TRBV19,TRBD2,few,ASRPRGEYEQY
TRBV11-2,TRBD1,-,ASSPWTGKEKLF
TRBV19,TRBD1,-,ASVKGTAYGYT
TRBV5-8,TRBD1,-,ASSLGTGNEKLF
TRBV5-6,TRBD1,-,ASSSLWDREVYGYT
TRBV7-8,TRBD2,-,ASSLSGSLDIQY
TRBV11-2,-,-,ASSLGTGNTGELF
TRBV7-8,-,once,ASSPTRDRAEAF
TRBV11-2,-,-,ASSLETVSMDTQY
TRBV6-5,TRBD1,-,ASSYSTRGFNEQY
TRBV15,TRBD2,-,ATSREGLAPWDEQF
TRBV7-3,-,once,ASTLGVGDTQY
TRBV7-2,TRBD1,once,ASSLEDLGTVMDTQY
TRBV5-6,TRBD1,-,ASSGGQGIDEQY
TRBV7-2,TRBD2,-,ASSLAGGTGDTQY
TRBV4-1,TRBD1,-,ASSLRTGGVETQY
TRBV2,TRBD1,-,ASSEAQRTGYYEQY